Listed here are 8 T cell receptor beta chains from one sample, sequenced in a study of OX40 agonist ivuxolimab in advanced cancers. Produced via immunoSEQ multiplex PCR; TCRdb's table is partial and in-frame only. The sample records around 100,000 clones, 80% to 90% being singletons. The source was CD4+ or CD8+ T cells sorted from blood, collected in a trial of the OX40 agonist ivuxolimab. Receptors were obtained from an adult with an advanced solid tumor such as melanoma, head and neck, liver or kidney cancer.

The chain has TRBV10-3 and TRBJ1-2; D gene unclear. CDR1 ENHRY and CDR2 SYGVKD come from the germline V gene. This CDR3 is built from 13 residues. Trimming pared 6 bases from V and 3 bases from J, leaving 11 bases between. The CDR3 coding sequence is TGTGCCATCAGGGGGTGGGAGGACTATGGCTACACCTTC. Its protein product is CAIRGWEDYGYTF.

The chain uses TRBV7-2 and TRBJ2-7, with D tentatively TRBD1 or TRBD2 (6 bases each). This CDR3 has 15 amino acids. Trimming took off 4 bases at V and 2 bases at J, with 15 bases between the two ends. Germline CDR1 SGHTA, CDR2 FQGNSA. The chain's CDR3 is CASSSRTGAAYEQYF. The CDR3 DNA is TGTGCCAGCAGCTCGAGAACGGGGGCCGCCTACGAGCAGTACTTC. Full variable domain (missing parts from reference TRBV7-2 and TRBJ2-7): GAGVSQSPSNKVTEKGKDVELRCDPISGHTALYWYRQSLGQGLEFLIYFQGNSAPDKSGLPSDRFSAERTGGSVSTLTIQRTQQEDSAVYLCASSSRTGAAYEQYFGPGTRLTVT.

The count of this clone is one. The gene calls are TRBV11-3 and TRBJ2-1, with 8 bases fitting TRBD1. Germline CDR1 and CDR2: SGHNT and YENEEA. With 2 bases clipped from V and 7 bases from J, the junction kept 7 bases outside the gene matches. CDR3 length: 15 residues. This CDR3 is CASSLSQGARNEQFF. CDR3 DNA sequence: TGTGCCAGCAGCTTATCGCAGGGGGCGCGGAATGAGCAGTTCTTC.

This clone appeared many times. As DNA, the CDR3 is TGTGCCAGCAGCGGGACAGGGGAGGGCATCCACTACACCTTC. Protein: CASSGTGEGIHYTF. The gene calls are TRBV2 and TRBJ1-2, with TRBD1 matching over 10 bases. Trimming cost V 6 bases and J 10 bases; bases outside gene matches: 11. Germline lookup yields CDR1 SNHLY and CDR2 FYNNEI. The CDR3 runs to 14 residues.

The chain recombines TRBV10-3 with TRBJ2-3; maybe TRBD2 (6 bases). Germline V gene sequence: CDR1 ENHRY, CDR2 SYGVKD. This CDR3 comprises 17 residues. V was cut by 4 bases and J by 3 bases, with 20 bases left in between. The CDR3 spells CAISGDPGGVDTDTQYF. CDR3 nucleotide sequence: TGTGCCATCAGTGGAGACCCGGGCGGGGTAGATACAGATACGCAGTATTTT.

J is TRBJ1-3 and V is TRBV9, with 7 bases lining up with TRBD1. V was clipped by 0 bases and J by 3 bases; unmatched bases: 3. The CDR3 consists of 15 residues. The germline gives CDR1 SGDLS, CDR2 YYNGEE. CDR3 coding DNA: TGTGCCAGCAGCGTAGGACAGGGCCTTGGAAACACCATATATTTT. It encodes CASSVGQGLGNTIYF.

J is TRBJ1-5 and V is TRBV27; perhaps TRBD1 as D (5 bases). The CDR3 is made up of 15 amino acids. CDR1 MNHEY and CDR2 SMNVEV come from the germline V gene (reference sequence). Trimming stripped 0 bases from V and 6 bases from J, with 12 bases between. The CDR3 spells CASSLSAQGGQPQHF. The CDR3 DNA follows: TGTGCCAGCAGTTTATCGGCCCAGGGAGGTCAGCCCCAGCATTTT.

The chain uses TRBV18 and TRBJ1-2, with TRBD1 matching 12 bases. CDR3 length: 15 amino acids. Looked up from germline, CDR1 is KGHSH and CDR2 is LQKENI. J lost 3 bases, V lost 6 bases, and 5 bases had no gene match. The CDR3 region has the DNA TGTGCCAGCTCCCCGGGGACAGGGGGCGACTATGGCTACACCTTC. This translates into CASSPGTGGDYGYTF.